This record concerns one T cell receptor beta chain sequence. The sample is drawn from a study of shared clonotypes between healthy human individuals. The germline V gene encodes CDR1 SGHRS and CDR2 YFSETQ. Trimming at V came to 5 bases and at J to 5 bases, leaving 9 bases not matched to a gene. CDR3 length: 14 residues. Study processing details: Because ImmunoSEQ provided only junction sequences with no quality scores, the filtering differed. The data were produced by immunoSEQ multiplex PCR, yet TCRdb's version contains in-frame clones alone and is incomplete. V, J and clone size were drawn from that table, and D and trimming were deduced from the DNA. Among a few million clones listed, roughly 92% were seen once.

The chain is built from TRBV5-1 and TRBJ1-1; 7 positions agree with TRBD1. Input material: naive CD4+ T cells from PBMCs. The subset here: CD45RA+ positively selected. This TCR derives from a man between 18 and 35 years old in good health. Some clones in this sample may be carry-over from other donors' samples. The chain's CDR3 is CASRRPGGETEAFF. The CDR3 DNA reads as TGCGCCAGCAGGAGACCAGGGGGGGAAACTGAAGCTTTCTTT.